This T cell receptor beta chain derives from a study of T cell responses to AZD1222 COVID-19 vaccine. Findings and limits, study-wide: Seropositive AZD1222 recipients at baseline numbered only 6 or 7. Scientists sampled the repertoires only once the peak T cell response had passed. Donors, mostly white British, included more females; clonal diversity was possibly underestimated.

With regard to this clone: Antigen specificity is unknown.

The data were produced by immunoSEQ multiplex PCR, yet TCRdb's version contains in-frame clones alone and is incomplete. The profile shows roughly 200,000 clones, roughly 91% of them singletons. The receptor comes from an adult who received the MenACWY meningococcal vaccine as a control. The sequencing used peripheral blood, collected 28 days after the second dose of the MenACWY control vaccine.

The CDR3 protein is CASSDALNNEQFF. CDR3 bases: TGTGCCAGCAGTGATGCCCTAAACAATGAGCAGTTCTTC. The chain recombines TRBV25-1 with TRBJ2-1, with D unresolved. This CDR3 contains 13 residues. V was shortened by 3 bases and J by 5 bases, with 8 bases between the two germline ends. Germline loops: CDR1 MGHDK, CDR2 SYGVNS.